The 22 T cell receptor beta chains given below trace back to one sample, sequenced in a study of blood T cell repertoires in COVID-19. Measured with immunoSEQ multiplex PCR; TCRdb has only the in-frame clones, and not every one. The profile covers around 89,000 clones, with approximately 90% appearing a single time and about 9.1% taken by the ten largest. Sequencing used peripheral blood. These receptor sequences come from a man aged 50-59 years with acute or convalescent COVID-19.

The genes are TRBV28 and TRBJ2-7; 8 bases are a match to TRBD1. The trim removed 5 bases at V and 3 bases at J, leaving 3 bases unmatched. Germline V gene sequence: CDR1 MDHEN, CDR2 SYDVKM. The CDR3 has 13 residues. The CDR3 region is CASSRGTGYEQYF. The DNA of the CDR3 is TGTGCCAGCAGTCGCGGGACAGGCTACGAGCAGTACTTC.

V and J are TRBV3-1 (or the pseudogene TRBV3-2) and TRBJ2-1; 8 nucleotides match TRBD1. The CDR3 is 15 amino acids. Trimming cost V 4 bases and J 2 bases; bases outside gene matches: 4. The germline CDR1 and CDR2 sequences are LGHDT and YNNKEL (reference sequence). This CDR3 is CASSPGGEPYNEQFF. The CDR3 bases are TGTGCCAGCAGCCCAGGGGGCGAACCCTACAATGAGCAGTTCTTC.

CDR3 region: CASSRGTGRTDTQYF. The DNA of the CDR3 is TGCGCCAGCAGTAGGGGGACAGGGCGCACAGATACGCAGTATTTT. The rearrangement uses TRBV5-1 and TRBJ2-3, with 9 bases that match TRBD1. Germline V gives CDR1 SGHRS, CDR2 YFSETQ. The V and J ends lost 5 bases and 1 base, in that order; junction bases with no gene match: 5. CDR3 length: 15 amino acids.

V usage is TRBV3-1 (or the pseudogene TRBV3-2) and J usage is TRBJ2-3, with D possibly matching TRBD2 (6 bases). Between the trimmed V and J ends, which lost 1 base and 1 base, there was a span of 9 bases. CDR1 is LGHDT and CDR2 is YNNKEL in the germline V gene (reference sequence). The CDR3 contains 15 residues. The CDR3 region is CASSQGTGGTDTQYF. CDR3 coding DNA: TGTGCCAGCAGCCAAGGGACGGGGGGCACAGATACGCAGTATTTT.

The chain couples TRBV5-1 to TRBJ1-1, with 8 bases aligning to TRBD1. Losses at the gene ends were 0 bases for V and 6 bases for J; bases not matched to a gene: 10. The CDR3 runs 16 residues. Germline values: CDR1 SGHRS, CDR2 YFSETQ. The CDR3 sequence: CASSLAFGQGAAEAFF. Here the CDR3 DNA reads TGCGCCAGCAGCTTGGCTTTTGGGCAGGGGGCTGCTGAAGCTTTCTTT. Complete variable domain (other parts from reference TRBV5-1 and TRBJ1-1): KAGVTQTPRYLIKTRGQQVTLSCSPISGHRSVSWYQQTPGQGLQFLFEYFSETQRNKGNFPGRFSGRQFSNSRSEMNVSTLELGDSALYLCASSLAFGQGAAEAFFGQGTRLTVV.

The gene calls are TRBV3-1 (or the pseudogene TRBV3-2) and TRBJ2-2, with D maybe TRBD2 (6 bases). CDR1 is LGHDT and CDR2 is YNNKEL in the germline V gene (reference sequence). The CDR3 has 13 amino acids. Deletions cut 3 bases from V and 13 bases from J, with 15 bases between. The CDR3 DNA follows: TGTGCCAGCAGCCAGGACTACCGGGTTGGGCTGTTTTTT. Its translation: CASSQDYRVGLFF.

The V gene is TRBV3-1 (or the pseudogene TRBV3-2), the J gene TRBJ2-5; 9 positions match TRBD2. J was trimmed by 5 bases and V by 3 bases; bases with no gene match: 4. The CDR3 consists of 14 residues. In germline, CDR1 is LGHDT, CDR2 YNNKEL (reference sequence). CDR3 sequence: CASSHLAGQETQYF. CDR3 nucleotides: TGTGCCAGCAGCCACCTAGCGGGGCAGGAGACCCAGTACTTC.

This clone was picked up one time. This rearrangement joins TRBV2 to TRBJ2-5; tentative D call: TRBD1 (5 bases). This CDR3 region has 14 residues. V lost 5 bases and J 0 bases, leaving 10 bases between the germline ends. From germline, CDR1 is SNHLY and CDR2 FYNNEI. CDR3 sequence reads: CASSKIRDQETQYF. CDR3 nucleotides: TGTGCCAGCAGTAAAATCAGGGACCAAGAGACCCAGTACTTC. Combining the CDR3 with reference TRBV2 and TRBJ2-5 gives the whole variable domain EPEVTQTPSHQVTQMGQEVILRCVPISNHLYFYWYRQILGQKVEFLVSFYNNEISEKSEIFDDQFSVERPDGSNFTLKIRSTKLEDSAMYFCASSKIRDQETQYFGPGTRLLVL.

V usage is TRBV3-1 (or the pseudogene TRBV3-2) and J usage is TRBJ1-5, with TRBD1 as a possible D gene (5 bases). The V gene's germline CDR1 is LGHDT and CDR2 YNNKEL (reference sequence). CDR3 length: 14 amino acids. Deletions cut 4 bases from V and 5 bases from J, with 12 bases between. The CDR3 loop is CASSRTTGYQPQHF. The DNA for the CDR3 is TGTGCCAGCAGCCGAACCACAGGTTATCAGCCCCAGCATTTT.

The genes are TRBV5-5 and TRBJ1-1; a possible D gene is TRBD1 (6 bases). V dropped 0 bases and J dropped 1 base, with 22 bases sitting between them. The CDR3 covers 19 residues. CDR1 and CDR2 from the germline V gene are SGHKS and YYEKEE (reference sequence). This CDR3 is CASSLVFQGLGQWNTEAFF. CDR3 bases: TGTGCCAGCAGCTTGGTGTTCCAGGGGCTGGGGCAGTGGAACACTGAAGCTTTCTTT.

This chain joins TRBV4-2 and TRBJ1-2; weak D call: TRBD1 (5 bases). Germline V gene sequence: CDR1 LGHNA, CDR2 YNFKEQ. Trimming took off 2 bases at V and 5 bases at J, with 15 bases between the two ends. This CDR3 is 15 amino acids long. CDR3 in amino acids: CASSQSQGGSYGYTF. The CDR3 DNA is TGTGCCAGCAGCCAAAGTCAGGGAGGAAGTTATGGCTACACCTTC.

V gene TRBV5-1 combines with J gene TRBJ1-4; 9 nucleotides agree with TRBD1. In germline, CDR1 is SGHRS, CDR2 YFSETQ. This CDR3 comprises 14 residues. The trim removed 4 bases at V and 10 bases at J, leaving 8 bases unmatched. CDR3 residues: CASSETGGVGKLFF. The CDR3 DNA sequence: TGCGCCAGCAGCGAAACAGGGGGCGTCGGAAAACTGTTTTTT. Full variable domain (missing parts from reference TRBV5-1 and TRBJ1-4): KAGVTQTPRYLIKTRGQQVTLSCSPISGHRSVSWYQQTPGQGLQFLFEYFSETQRNKGNFPGRFSGRQFSNSRSEMNVSTLELGDSALYLCASSETGGVGKLFFGSGTQLSVL.

The gene calls are TRBV7-2 and TRBJ2-3; 9 nucleotides align to TRBD2. Trimming at V came to 3 bases and at J to 4 bases, leaving 8 bases not matched to a gene. This CDR3 contains 16 residues. CDR1 is SGHTA and CDR2 is FQGNSA in the germline V gene. CDR3 nucleotides: TGTGCCAGCAGCTTTCGAGCGGGGGGAGTAGCAGATACGCAGTATTTT. Translating it yields CASSFRAGGVADTQYF.

This chain connects TRBV30 to TRBJ1-2; tentative D call: TRBD1 (6 bases). CDR1 and CDR2 from the germline V gene are GTSNPN and SVGIG (reference sequence). The CDR3 runs to 15 residues. The V end lost 0 bases, the J end lost 6 bases, and 17 bases lay between the germline ends. The CDR3 bases are TGTGCCTGGAGTGTATTGGGGGCAGGGAACGATGGCTACACCTTC. Its translation: CAWSVLGAGNDGYTF. The full variable domain, completed using reference TRBV30 and TRBJ1-2, is SQTIHQWPATLVQPVGSPLSLECTVEGTSNPNLYWYRQAAGRGLQLLFYSVGIGQISSEVPQNLSASRPQDRQFILSSKKLLLSDSGFYLCAWSVLGAGNDGYTFGSGTRLTVV.

The genes are TRBV5-6 and TRBJ2-7; 7 bases match TRBD1. CDR1 SGHDT and CDR2 YYEEEE come from the germline V gene. With V trimmed by 1 base and J by 3 bases, 10 bases remained unmatched. This CDR3 contains 16 residues. The CDR3 bases are TGTGCCAGCAGCTTGCGCGGACAGGAATTCGTCTACGAGCAGTACTTC. This sequence encodes CASSLRGQEFVYEQYF.

This chain uses TRBV9 with TRBJ1-3; possibly TRBD1 for D (5 bases). The CDR3 extends over 18 amino acids. V lost 0 bases and J 0 bases, leaving 16 bases between the germline ends. Germline lookup yields CDR1 SGDLS and CDR2 YYNGEE. This CDR3 reads CASSVDSGGYGSGNTIYF. CDR3 DNA sequence: TGTGCCAGCAGCGTAGACTCGGGGGGTTACGGCTCTGGAAACACCATATATTTT.

To note about this clone: The CDR3 ends on some other residue instead of the conserved phenylalanine or tryptophan, so this is likely a read error. No DNA is shown, since the ends of the CDR3 on it are uncertain; the CDR3 is the one TCRdb lists. CDR3 protein: CASSEPGLAGAYT. The chain employs TRBV10-2 and TRBJ2-3; the table gives TRBD2 as D, unverified against the DNA. Ends included, the CDR3 has 13 residues. Germline values: CDR1 WSHSY, CDR2 SAAADI.

J is TRBJ2-6 and V is TRBV23-1, with 12 positions matching TRBD1. TRBV23-1 is labeled an ORF, and its function is uncertain. This CDR3 region has 20 residues. The V gene end was trimmed by 0 bases and the J gene end by 1 base; junction bases not matched to a gene: 7. The CDR3 loop reads CASSQSWRGQGASGANVLTF. As DNA, the CDR3 is TGCGCCAGCAGTCAATCGTGGAGGGGACAGGGGGCTTCTGGGGCCAACGTCCTGACTTTC.

The chain employs TRBV27 and TRBJ2-6, with TRBD2 matching 8 bases. Germline trimming cut 4 bases from V and 2 bases from J; bases unmatched to any gene: 13. CDR3 size: 19 residues. CDR1 is MNHEY and CDR2 is SMNVEV in the germline V gene (reference sequence). CDR3: CASSSSSGLVAPGANVLTF. The CDR3 region has the DNA TGTGCCAGCAGTTCTTCCTCGGGACTAGTTGCTCCTGGGGCCAACGTCCTGACTTTC.

The chain recombines TRBV27 with TRBJ1-1, with TRBD1 as a possible D gene (6 bases). Trimming cost V 5 bases and J 3 bases, with 7 bases left between them. Germline values: CDR1 MNHEY, CDR2 SMNVEV (reference sequence). The CDR3 spans 12 residues. The CDR3 is CASSTGHTEAFF. The DNA for the CDR3 is TGTGCCAGCAGTACAGGGCACACTGAAGCTTTCTTT.

The chain couples TRBV5-4 to TRBJ2-7, with 7 bases aligning to TRBD1. V shed 3 bases, J shed 3 bases, and the junction held 3 bases outside the gene matches. Looked up from germline, CDR1 is SGHNT and CDR2 is YYREEE (reference sequence). The CDR3 sequence is 13 residues long. The CDR3, as DNA: TGTGCCAGCAGCTGGACAGGAGGCTACGAGCAGTACTTC. This encodes CASSWTGGYEQYF. Filled out from reference TRBV5-4 and TRBJ2-7, the complete variable domain reads ETGVTQSPTHLIKTRGQQVTLRCSSQSGHNTVSWYQQALGQGPQFIFQYYREEENGRGNFPPRFSGLQFPNYSSELNVNALELDDSALYLCASSWTGGYEQYFGPGTRLTVT.

The V and J genes are TRBV7-2 and TRBJ1-2; 7 bases align to TRBD1. V was clipped by 4 bases and J by 7 bases; unmatched bases: 12. Germline lookup yields CDR1 SGHTA and CDR2 FQGNSA. This CDR3 has 15 amino acids. CDR3 nucleotides: TGTGCCAGCAGCTGGGACAGCCAAGGGGCGAGTGGCTACACCTTC. This codes for CASSWDSQGASGYTF.